This T cell receptor beta chain came from a study of blood T cell repertoires in COVID-19. Looking at the study overall: Acute and convalescent COVID-19 samples came from the United States, Italy and Spain. The cDNA or gDNA used as material had been derived from T cells, B-cell-depleted T cells, or PBMCs.

The CDR3 contains 15 residues. The trim removed 3 bases at V and 6 bases at J, leaving 9 bases unmatched. Germline CDR1 and CDR2: SGDLS and YYNGEE. Profiling relied on immunoSEQ multiplex PCR, and the TCRdb table lists in-frame clones only, not all of them. The table records around 140,000 clones, around 87% of them present only once. This TCR was recovered from a woman aged 40-49 years who had been exposed to COVID-19. The sample consisted of PBMCs or T cells enriched from blood (not recorded which). The rearrangement uses TRBV9 and TRBJ2-3, with 8 nucleotides matching TRBD2. DNA of the CDR3: TGTGCCAGCAGCGCCCTAGCGGGCGGGCACGATACGCAGTATTTT. Translation gives CASSALAGGHDTQYF. Using reference TRBV9 and TRBJ2-3 for the parts outside the CDR3, the full variable domain is DSGVTQTPKHLITATGQRVTLRCSPRSGDLSVYWYQQSLDQGLQFLIQYYNGEERAKGNILERFSAQQFPDLHSELNLSSLELGDSALYFCASSALAGGHDTQYFGPGTRLTVL.